These 19 T cell receptor beta chains were all obtained from the same sample, sequenced in a study of blood T cell repertoires in COVID-19. Data came from immunoSEQ multiplex PCR; TCRdb stores just in-frame clones and leaves some out. The table records 150,000 to 200,000 clones, roughly 76% of them present only once. The sequencing input was peripheral blood. The source is a woman over 75 with COVID-19, enrolled during active disease.

The CDR3 DNA sequence: TGTGCCAGCAGTCTGACAGGGCGTTCTGAAGCTTTCTTT. This gives the protein CASSLTGRSEAFF. V usage is TRBV28 and J usage is TRBJ1-1; 7 bases agree with TRBD1. The V gene end was trimmed by 5 bases and the J gene end by 6 bases; junction bases not matched to a gene: 6. Germline values: CDR1 MDHEN, CDR2 SYDVKM. The length of the CDR3 is 13 residues.

This chain links TRBV28 with TRBJ1-4; tentative D call: TRBD1 (5 bases). V shed 6 bases and J shed 7 bases, with 18 bases lying between them. The CDR3 is made up of 15 amino acids. Germline V gene sequence: CDR1 MDHEN, CDR2 SYDVKM. The CDR3 here is CASREWTQAGEKLFF. CDR3 sequence (DNA): TGTGCCAGCAGGGAATGGACACAAGCGGGTGAAAAACTGTTTTTT.

This chain connects TRBV10-1 to TRBJ1-5, with TRBD1 matching over 8 bases. Germline V gene data show CDR1 as WNHNN and CDR2 as SYGVQD (reference sequence). The CDR3 length is 21 residues. Losses at the gene ends were 2 bases for V and 4 bases for J; bases not matched to a gene: 22. This CDR3 is CASSEPHRTGSEVHINQPQHF. DNA for the CDR3: TGCGCCAGCAGTGAGCCCCACAGGACAGGGTCTGAGGTCCATATTAATCAGCCCCAGCATTTT.

The chain carries TRBV6-2 or TRBV6-3 and TRBJ2-7; 9 bases are a match to TRBD1. The CDR3 runs 15 residues. The trim removed 5 bases at V and 7 bases at J, leaving 12 bases unmatched. Looked up from germline, CDR1 is MNHEY and CDR2 is SVGEGT. The DNA for the CDR3 is TGTGCCAGCAGTAACCGAAACAGGGGGCTTCGGGAGCAGTACTTC. As protein: CASSNRNRGLREQYF.

Regarding this clone: This sample includes further DNA sequences coding for the same CDR3. The chain carries TRBV18 and TRBJ1-1; D not certain. The CDR3 runs to 13 residues. V dropped 2 bases and J dropped 1 base, with 5 bases sitting between them. Germline V gives CDR1 KGHSH, CDR2 LQKENI. The CDR3 DNA follows: TGTGCCAGCTCACCAAGACAGAACACTGAAGCTTTCTTT. Protein sequence: CASSPRQNTEAFF.

This clone appeared a single time. The chain joins TRBV7-3 to TRBJ1-1, with no clear D. The germline V gene has CDR1 SGHTA and CDR2 FQGTGA. The CDR3 runs to 13 residues. The V end lost 5 bases, the J end lost 4 bases, and 11 bases lay between the germline ends. In nucleotides, the CDR3 is TGTGCCAGCAGCCAAAGCGTGGGCACTGAAGCTTTCTTT. Amino acid sequence: CASSQSVGTEAFF.

The rearrangement joins TRBV7-2 to TRBJ2-7; a weak D match, TRBD2 (6 bases). The V and J ends lost 5 bases and 0 bases respectively, with 14 bases between them. The germline gives CDR1 SGHTA, CDR2 FQGNSA. The CDR3 consists of 15 residues. The CDR3 here is CASSLGLRGSYEQYF. CDR3 DNA: TGTGCCAGCAGCCTGGGTCTGCGGGGCTCCTACGAGCAGTACTTC.

The chain carries TRBV7-2 and TRBJ2-1; 9 nucleotides line up with TRBD2. V shed 5 bases, J shed 9 bases, and the junction held 14 bases outside the gene matches. The CDR3 length is 16 residues. Germline values: CDR1 SGHTA, CDR2 FQGNSA. Written as DNA, the CDR3 is TGTGCCAGCAGCCCACGTCCGGGACTAGCTACACGTGAGCAGTTCTTC. This translates into CASSPRPGLATREQFF.

The chain links TRBV28 to TRBJ2-7, with D unclear. Trimming took off 5 bases at V and 4 bases at J, with 3 bases between the two ends. The CDR3 has 10 residues. Germline assignment: CDR1 MDHEN and CDR2 SYDVKM. The CDR3 loop reads CASSQYEQYF. As DNA, the CDR3 is TGTGCCAGCAGTCAGTACGAGCAGTACTTC.

The chain carries TRBV6-1 and TRBJ2-3; 10 bases line up with TRBD2. The V and J ends lost 3 bases and 0 bases, in that order; junction bases with no gene match: 15. Per the germline V gene, CDR1 is MNHNS and CDR2 is SASEGT. The CDR3 consists of 20 residues. The CDR3 sequence: CASSELAGGRLGTSTDTQYF. DNA of the CDR3: TGTGCCAGCAGTGAGTTAGCGGGGGGACGGCTCGGCACTAGCACAGATACGCAGTATTTT.

The genes are TRBV11-1 and TRBJ2-1; 8 bases match TRBD1. The CDR3 is 14 residues long. Germline values: CDR1 SGHAT, CDR2 FQDESV (reference sequence). The V segment lost 5 bases and the J segment 9 bases; nucleotides outside the gene matches: 9. This CDR3 reads CASSDRTGSGEQFF. The CDR3 nucleotides are TGTGCCAGCAGCGATAGGACAGGGAGTGGTGAGCAGTTCTTC.

The J gene is TRBJ2-3, the V gene TRBV7-2; D not certain. The CDR3 extends over 13 amino acids. Trimming left V 2 bases short and J 6 bases short, with 9 bases between. The germline CDR1 and CDR2 sequences are SGHTA and FQGNSA. The CDR3 protein is CASSLPVADTQYF. CDR3 nucleotide sequence: TGTGCCAGCAGCTTACCCGTGGCCGATACGCAGTATTTT.

V usage is TRBV10-3 and J usage is TRBJ2-5; the D is unclear. The CDR3 is 11 residues long. Germline V lookup: CDR1 ENHRY, CDR2 SYGVKD. The ends were cut back, 5 bases at V and 5 bases at J, with 6 bases in the middle. The CDR3 bases are TGTGCCATCAGTAACGGGGAGACCCAGTACTTC. Translation gives CAISNGETQYF.

Points on this clone: Other DNA sequences in this specimen translate into the identical CDR3. The chain links TRBV28 to TRBJ2-2, with a tentative D call TRBD1 (6 bases). Looked up from germline, CDR1 is MDHEN and CDR2 is SYDVKM. The CDR3 is 14 amino acids. V was shortened by 5 bases and J by 1 base, with 8 bases between the two germline ends. The CDR3 nucleotides are TGTGCCAGCAGTCTGACAGGGAACACCGGGGAGCTGTTTTTT. As protein: CASSLTGNTGELFF.

This rearrangement joins TRBV28 to TRBJ1-1; the D is unclear. Between the trimmed V and J ends, which lost 6 bases and 7 bases, there was a span of 12 bases. Germline V gene lookup returns CDR1 MDHEN and CDR2 SYDVKM. This CDR3 is 12 amino acids long. CDR3 residues: CASSRRGNEAFF. CDR3 DNA sequence: TGTGCCAGCAGCCGCCGAGGGAATGAAGCTTTCTTT. Variable domain in full (rest from reference TRBV28 and TRBJ1-1): DVKVTQSSRYLVKRTGEKVFLECVQDMDHENMFWYRQDPGLGLRLIYFSYDVKMKEKGDIPEGYSVSREKKERFSLILESASTNQTSMYLCASSRRGNEAFFGQGTRLTVV.

V is TRBV28 and J is TRBJ1-4; 8 bases align to TRBD1. The junction had 10 bases not matched to a gene; V was cut back by 4 bases and J by 9 bases. The length of the CDR3 is 15 residues. CDR1 and CDR2 from the germline V gene are MDHEN and SYDVKM. Written as DNA, the CDR3 is TGTGCCAGCAGTTCGGTGACAGGGGCAGGCCAAAAACTGTTTTTT. Encoded protein: CASSSVTGAGQKLFF. The whole variable domain, filled in from reference TRBV28 and TRBJ1-4, reads DVKVTQSSRYLVKRTGEKVFLECVQDMDHENMFWYRQDPGLGLRLIYFSYDVKMKEKGDIPEGYSVSREKKERFSLILESASTNQTSMYLCASSSVTGAGQKLFFGSGTQLSVL.

This clone was seen just once. In DNA form, the CDR3 reads TGTGCCAGCAGTTACTCGATCGCGGGAGCGGGCTACGAGCAGTACTTC. This encodes CASSYSIAGAGYEQYF. This rearrangement joins TRBV6-5 to TRBJ2-7; 7 nucleotides match TRBD2. CDR3 length equals 16 residues. V lost 0 bases and J lost 3; bases outside the gene matches: 8. Germline CDR1 reads MNHEY; CDR2 reads SVGAGI.

The chain is built from TRBV3-1 (or the pseudogene TRBV3-2) and TRBJ1-2; TRBD1 aligns across 10 bases. V dropped 3 bases and J dropped 5; count of bases not matched to a gene: 6. The germline V gene has CDR1 LGHDT and CDR2 YNNKEL (reference sequence). CDR3 length: 15 residues. The chain's CDR3 is CASSHEGQGIYGYTF. The DNA for the CDR3 is TGTGCCAGCAGCCATGAGGGACAGGGGATTTATGGCTACACCTTC.

The V and J genes are TRBV27 and TRBJ1-1, with D hard to call. This CDR3 region has 13 residues. Germline V gene lookup returns CDR1 MNHEY and CDR2 SMNVEV (reference sequence). Between the trimmed V and J ends, which lost 5 bases and 3 bases, there was a span of 10 bases. The CDR3 DNA sequence: TGTGCCAGCAGTCCCATAGATCACACTGAAGCTTTCTTT. This sequence encodes CASSPIDHTEAFF.